This T cell receptor beta chain was retrieved from a study of low-dose radiotherapy and immunotherapy resistance in tumors. The time point is: before trial treatment. With TRAV- and TRBV-specific primers, first-strand cDNA was made, covering the alpha and beta chains. An approximately 19-cycle PCR with a constant-region primer and V-primer adapter amplified TCRs. TCRdb re-called the reads through MiXCR, storing one row per CDR3 protein. Of about 39,000 distinct CDR3 sequences detected, about a third appear once; the ten largest clones hold about 3.7%. On this clonotype: This likely stems from a read error, as it lies one base from a far larger clone.

From germline, CDR1 is SGDLS and CDR2 YYNGEE. V lost 0 bases and J lost 11; bases outside the gene matches: 13. This CDR3 has 15 residues. The source is a male donor with gallbladder cancer. V is TRBV9 and J is TRBJ2-5, with 7 positions matching TRBD2. Material: PBMCs, obtained before treatment. The CDR3 DNA reads TGTGCCAGCAGCGTAGAGGGAGGGCGAGCCAATGAGCAGTACTTC. It codes for CASSVEGGRANEQYF.